The entry below describes one T cell receptor (beta chain). This clonotype was counted many times. Which antigen it targets is not known. Per-nucleotide qualities are absent, and no much larger clonotype sits a single base away. The treatment or condition label corresponds to: allogeneic hematopoietic cell transplantation with graft depleted of TCRalphabeta T cells and CD19 B cells. Transplant recipients were children who received TCRalphabeta/CD19-depleted allogeneic hematopoietic cell grafts. The sample originates from a study of T-cell reconstitution after alpha-beta-depleted transplantation in children (dated by TCRdb to 2015 to 2016). Regarding the complete study: Using TCR repertoire profiling, the study quantitatively followed how T-cell immune reconstitution unfolded in children after TCRalphabeta/CD19-depleted allogeneic hematopoietic cell transplantation.

What the authors observed across the whole study: The apparently early recovery of alphabetaT-cell counts about two months after transplant reportedly depended on only several hundred rapidly expanded clones that came from non-depleted graft cells. Over subsequent months, a decline in hyperexpanded clone frequencies was noted, and after one year, T-cell counts and TCRbeta diversity were mostly ascribed to newly produced T cells. The high TCRbeta diversity at day 60 in some patients was ascribed to recipient T cells and intrathymic progenitors that had survived conditioning.

The protocol used for the library was PCR. These reads were obtained on an Illumina HiSeq 2500. To normalize quantification of the TCRbeta repertoire, the TCR libraries were built with molecular barcoding that relied on unique molecular identifiers. TCRdb reprocessing: public reads trimmed at Q25 with fastp, clones called with MiXCR, in-frame beta chains kept. Records with the same CDR3 protein are collapsed into one entry carrying the most frequent genes and DNA. This sample gives 210,000 or so distinct CDR3 sequences in total; under 13% of them show up just once. In total, the top ten clones hold 28% of the sample. V and J lose 2 bases and 0 bases, and a span of 14 bases separates them. The germline V gene provides CDR1 SGHRS and CDR2 YFSETQ. Measured from the cysteine to the phenylalanine, the CDR3 is 16 residues long. Here the CDR3 DNA is all that survives: 48 bases in frame from base 1.

The TCR comes from a child in the first two years of life with acute myeloid leukemia, due to receive a stem cell transplant. This receptor chain uses TRBV5-1 and TRBJ1-1, with a weak D call of TRBD1 (6 bases match). The input for sequencing was PBMCs, taken before TCRalphabeta/CD19-depleted stem cell transplant. The DNA sequence follows: TGCGCCAGCAGCTTACAGGGTGGACGTGTGAACACTGAAGCTTTCTTT. Its translation is CASSLQGGRVNTEAFF.